The 24 T cell receptor beta chains reported below all come from one sample, sequenced in a study of CD8 T cells in ankylosing spondylitis. Points from the study as a whole: Characteristic of ankylosing spondylitis blood, it appeared, was a TCR beta motif comprising roughly 8 highly homologous variants.

TCRdb called the 5' RACE reads again in MiXCR, with one record for every CDR3 protein. Among 100,000 to 150,000 distinct CDR3 sequences listed, about 15% were seen once. Their antigen targets remain unknown. Sequenced material: blood, either unsorted or a sorted T cell fraction (not recorded which). These receptor sequences come from a male donor with ankylosing spondylitis.

The V call is TRBV20-1, the J call TRBJ2-3, with a possible D match to TRBD1 (5 bases). Trimming removed 1 base at V and 2 bases at J, with 13 bases between. The CDR3 has 15 residues. Germline V gene data show CDR1 as DFQATT and CDR2 as SNEGSKA (reference sequence). CDR3 nucleotides: TGCAGTGCTAGAGTTCATAAGGGGTTCACAGATACGCAGTATTTT. This encodes CSARVHKGFTDTQYF.

The sample holds many counts of this clonotype. This chain uses TRBV29-1 with TRBJ1-1; the D gene is possibly TRBD1 (5 bases). The CDR3 is made up of 13 amino acids. The V and J ends lost 4 bases and 8 bases respectively, with 17 bases between them. The germline V gene has CDR1 SQVTM and CDR2 ANQGSEA. The CDR3 DNA reads TGCAGCGTTGGAGGGGTACAACGGAAAGAAGCTTTCTTT. It specifies CSVGGVQRKEAFF.

The CDR3 spells CASSYRGQRNNQPQHF. Written as DNA, the CDR3 is TGTGCCAGCAGCTACCGGGGACAGAGGAACAATCAGCCCCAGCATTTT. V is TRBV7-8 and J is TRBJ1-5, with TRBD1 identical over 7 bases. This CDR3 is built from 16 residues. With V trimmed by 4 bases and J by 3 bases, 9 bases remained unmatched. Per germline, CDR1 SGHVS and CDR2 FQNEAQ.

V is TRBV5-1 and J is TRBJ2-4, with TRBD2 matching 12 bases. CDR3 length: 19 amino acids. The germline V gene encodes CDR1 SGHRS and CDR2 YFSETQ. The V segment lost 1 base and the J segment 2 bases; nucleotides outside the gene matches: 10. As DNA, the CDR3 is TGCGCCAGCAGCTTGACGGGACTAGCGGGTTCGGGTTCCAAAAACATTCAGTACTTC. This translates into CASSLTGLAGSGSKNIQYF.

This chain joins TRBV9 and TRBJ1-1; D might be TRBD1 (6 bases). The germline V and J ends were trimmed by 0 bases and 3 bases, with 12 bases remaining between them. Germline lookup yields CDR1 SGDLS and CDR2 YYNGEE. This CDR3 has 15 amino acids. The CDR3 protein is CASSVAGAGYTEAFF. Written as DNA, the CDR3 is TGTGCCAGCAGCGTAGCGGGGGCGGGGTACACTGAAGCTTTCTTT.

In this sample, this clonotype turned up a few times. The chain is built from TRBV27 and TRBJ2-7; 8 positions match TRBD1. The CDR3 has 13 residues. Losses at the gene ends were 7 bases for V and 5 bases for J; bases not matched to a gene: 7. The germline V gene encodes CDR1 MNHEY and CDR2 SMNVEV (reference sequence). The CDR3 loop is CASKGTGGNEQYF. In DNA form, the CDR3 reads TGTGCCAGCAAAGGGACAGGCGGGAACGAGCAGTACTTC.

V usage is TRBV20-1 and J usage is TRBJ2-3; 8 positions agree with TRBD1. The V gene's germline CDR1 is DFQATT and CDR2 SNEGSKA (reference sequence). The CDR3 is 19 residues long. V shed 0 bases and J 1 base; nucleotides not matched to a gene: 15. Written as DNA, the CDR3 is TGCAGTGCTAGAGATCGGGGGACAGGAACGACAGGTGGCACAGATACGCAGTATTTT. It encodes CSARDRGTGTTGGTDTQYF.

This clonotype has a handful of counts. The CDR3 sequence is CSARRGTAFEQYF. In DNA, the CDR3 is TGCAGTGCTAGAAGGGGGACAGCTTTCGAGCAGTACTTC. J is TRBJ2-7 and V is TRBV20-1; 7 bases agree with TRBD1. The germline gives CDR1 DFQATT, CDR2 SNEGSKA (reference sequence). The V segment lost 2 bases and the J segment 6 bases; nucleotides outside the gene matches: 7. The CDR3 loop spans 13 amino acids.

The chain carries TRBV6-6 and TRBJ2-1, with 7 bases identical to TRBD1. Germline CDR1 is MNHNY and CDR2 is SVGAGI (reference sequence). The CDR3 spans 12 residues. The trim removed 10 bases at V and 5 bases at J, leaving 5 bases unmatched. The CDR3 nucleotides read TGTGCCACCAGGACAGGTAACAATGAGCAGTTCTTC. Translated, it gives CATRTGNNEQFF.

Only a few counts were recorded for this clonotype. The rearrangement links TRBV4-1 to TRBJ2-7; 12 nucleotides line up with TRBD2. This CDR3 is built from 14 residues. V lost 5 bases, J lost 6 bases, and 5 bases stayed unmatched. CDR1 is MGHRA, CDR2 YSYEKL, per germline. CDR3 protein: CASSSLAGGLEQYF. The CDR3 region has the DNA TGCGCCAGCAGCAGTCTAGCGGGAGGGCTCGAGCAGTACTTC.

The CDR3 loop is CAISESRGPSTDTQYF. The CDR3 coding sequence is TGTGCCATCAGTGAGTCAAGGGGGCCTAGCACAGATACGCAGTATTTT. The V call is TRBV10-3, the J call TRBJ2-3; TRBD1 agrees at 7 bases. V gave up 0 bases and J gave up 0 bases; unmatched junction bases: 3. The CDR3 consists of 16 residues. The germline gives CDR1 ENHRY, CDR2 SYGVKD.

There are many counts of this clonotype. The J gene is TRBJ2-3, the V gene TRBV7-9; D is uncertain. Germline values: CDR1 SEHNR, CDR2 FQNEAQ (reference sequence). The V end was cut by 2 bases, the J end by 0 bases, with 9 bases between. The CDR3 totals 15 residues. CDR3 amino acids: CASSLLPGSTDTQYF. As DNA, the CDR3 is TGTGCCAGCAGCTTACTCCCCGGGAGCACAGATACGCAGTATTTT.

This clonotype appeared a few times. The gene calls are TRBV12-3 or TRBV12-4 and TRBJ1-2; D possibly corresponds to TRBD1 (5 bases). Deletions cut 8 bases from V and 4 bases from J, with 14 bases between. The CDR3 runs 13 residues. The CDR3 nucleotides read TGTGCCAGCGGGGCCGGGTCGCTCTATGGCTACACCTTC. It yields the protein CASGAGSLYGYTF.

This clonotype appeared a few times. The chain couples TRBV5-8 to TRBJ2-2, with D hard to call. Trimming cost V 3 bases and J 6 bases, with 12 bases left between them. Germline-derived CDR1 and CDR2 are SGHTS and YDEGEE. The CDR3 has 14 amino acids. CDR3 DNA: TGTGCCAGCAGCTCTTTTGGACCAGCCGGGGAGCTGTTTTTT. Protein sequence: CASSSFGPAGELFF.

The sample holds a few counts of this clonotype. V is TRBV2 and J is TRBJ2-2; no clear D. CDR3 length equals 14 residues. Trimming removed 7 bases from V and 0 bases from J, with 9 bases in between. Germline CDR1 SNHLY, CDR2 FYNNEI. The CDR3 reads CASTSDPNTGELFF. The CDR3 nucleotides read TGTGCCAGCACCTCGGACCCGAACACCGGGGAGCTGTTTTTT.

This clonotype was seen many times. This chain's CDR3 is CSVEIIGRHTGELFF. The CDR3 DNA sequence: TGCAGCGTTGAAATAATCGGCAGACACACCGGGGAGCTGTTTTTT. This chain uses TRBV29-1 with TRBJ2-2; D remains unclear. The CDR3 consists of 15 residues. CDR1 is SQVTM and CDR2 is ANQGSEA in the germline V gene. The germline V and J ends were trimmed by 2 bases and 3 bases, with 13 bases remaining between them.

This clonotype has a handful of counts. DNA for the CDR3: TGTGCCAGCAGTTCCACTATATACGAGCAGTACTTC. Residues: CASSSTIYEQYF. V usage is TRBV12-3 or TRBV12-4 and J usage is TRBJ2-7; D is ambiguous. V lost 4 bases to trimming and J lost 4 bases, with 8 bases between them. This CDR3 comprises 12 residues.

The chain has TRBV5-1 and TRBJ2-7; TRBD1 agrees at 7 bases. The CDR3 is 15 residues long. Germline V gene sequence: CDR1 SGHRS, CDR2 YFSETQ. V shed 1 base and J 2 bases; nucleotides not matched to a gene: 6. DNA of the CDR3: TGCGCCAGCAGCTTGCATTTTGGGACAGCCTACGAGCAGTACTTC. Amino acid sequence: CASSLHFGTAYEQYF.

This clonotype was recorded a few times. The chain links TRBV20-1 to TRBJ2-7; tentatively, D is TRBD1 or TRBD2 (6 bases each). CDR1 is DFQATT, CDR2 SNEGSKA, per germline (reference sequence). The CDR3 runs to 14 residues. V lost 3 bases and J lost 2, with 14 bases in between. DNA for the CDR3: TGCAGTGCTAGGATTGGGGGGCCGGCCTACGAGCAGTACTTC. Translation gives CSARIGGPAYEQYF.

CDR3 loop: CSARTGGGSYNEQFF. DNA of the CDR3: TGCAGTGCCCGCACGGGAGGAGGCTCCTACAATGAGCAGTTCTTC. The gene calls are TRBV20-1 and TRBJ2-1; 7 bases align to TRBD2. The germline CDR1 and CDR2 sequences are DFQATT and SNEGSKA (reference sequence). V shed 6 bases, J shed 0 bases, and the junction held 8 bases outside the gene matches. The CDR3 loop spans 15 amino acids.

There are many counts of this clonotype. The chain is built from TRBV19 and TRBJ2-7, with a possible D match to TRBD1 (6 bases). Germline V gene lookup returns CDR1 LNHDA and CDR2 SQIVND (reference sequence). The CDR3 is made up of 12 amino acids. The V and J ends lost 8 bases and 7 bases respectively, with 15 bases between them. The CDR3 loop is CASGDTGYEQYF. The CDR3 DNA reads as TGTGCCAGTGGGGATACAGGGTATGAGCAGTACTTC.

The chain joins TRBV11-1 to TRBJ2-1, with TRBD1 matching over 7 bases. The CDR3 length is 15 residues. The V and J ends lost 4 bases and 8 bases, in that order; junction bases with no gene match: 11. Germline CDR1 SGHAT, CDR2 FQDESV (reference sequence). In nucleotides, the CDR3 is TGTGCCAGCAGCTCCACCGGGACAGTTTTGGATGAGCAGTTCTTC. Its protein is CASSSTGTVLDEQFF.

This clonotype was detected only a few times. This chain connects TRBV7-2 to TRBJ1-1; D uncertain. This CDR3 is built from 9 residues. Germline CDR1 is SGHTA and CDR2 is FQGNSA. The V and J ends lost 4 bases and 11 bases respectively, with 5 bases between them. The CDR3 protein is CASSYEAFF. CDR3 sequence (DNA): TGTGCCAGCAGCTACGAGGCTTTCTTT.

The chain couples TRBV7-9 to TRBJ2-7; 12 bases map to TRBD1. V gave up 7 bases and J gave up 4 bases; unmatched junction bases: 8. This CDR3 comprises 15 residues. Germline V gene lookup returns CDR1 SEHNR and CDR2 FQNEAQ (reference sequence). CDR3 protein: CASTSGTGGSYEQYF. CDR3 DNA: TGTGCCAGCACCTCCGGGACAGGGGGCAGTTACGAGCAGTACTTC.